The 29 T cell receptor beta chains listed next were all sequenced from one sample in a study of cytomegalovirus exposure and HLA in healthy donors. PCR involved 60 Vbeta and 13 Jbeta primers. The repertoire was sequenced with immunoSEQ multiplex PCR; TCRdb's copy has only in-frame clones and lacks some. The specimen's table records some 200,000 clones. Sequenced material: PBMCs. These receptors all come from a woman aged 18-29 years in good health and CMV-seropositive.

J is TRBJ1-2 and V is TRBV19; 8 bases align to TRBD1. Trimming at V came to 8 bases and at J to 1 base, leaving 27 bases not matched to a gene. The CDR3 has 21 amino acids. Germline lookup yields CDR1 LNHDA and CDR2 SQIVND (reference sequence). CDR3 loop: CASPTNRQGRVLGYCNYGYTF. The DNA for the CDR3 is TGTGCCAGTCCCACAAATCGACAGGGGAGAGTACTCGGTTACTGTAACTATGGCTACACCTTC.

The V call is TRBV29-1, the J call TRBJ1-1; TRBD1 agrees at 11 bases. V gave up 5 bases and J gave up 0 bases; unmatched junction bases: 11. CDR3 size: 17 residues. Looked up from germline, CDR1 is SQVTM and CDR2 is ANQGSEA. The CDR3 nucleotides read TGCAGCGTTCTTGGGACAGGGGGAGCCCACATGAACACTGAAGCTTTCTTT. Residues: CSVLGTGGAHMNTEAFF.

The chain links TRBV10-3 to TRBJ2-7; D is perhaps TRBD2 (5 bases). The CDR3 consists of 16 residues. V lost 3 bases and J lost 3, with 18 bases in between. The germline V gene encodes CDR1 ENHRY and CDR2 SYGVKD. The CDR3: CAISDGVGESLYEQYF. The CDR3 DNA is TGTGCCATCAGTGACGGGGTCGGGGAGAGCCTCTACGAGCAGTACTTC.

V usage is TRBV7-9 and J usage is TRBJ2-4; 7 nucleotides match TRBD2. Germline CDR1 is SEHNR and CDR2 is FQNEAQ (reference sequence). The V gene end was trimmed by 4 bases and the J gene end by 7 bases; junction bases not matched to a gene: 10. The CDR3 loop spans 15 amino acids. CDR3 loop: CASSSSGTTGNIQYF. As DNA, the CDR3 is TGTGCCAGCAGCTCTTCCGGGACTACGGGGAACATTCAGTACTTC.

The rearrangement uses TRBV6-6 and TRBJ2-2, with D perhaps matching TRBD1 (5 bases). The CDR3 consists of 13 residues. Germline CDR1 reads MNHNY; CDR2 reads SVGAGI (reference sequence). Deletions cut 10 bases from V and 1 base from J, with 10 bases between. The CDR3 sequence: CATRTGNTGELFF. Here the CDR3 DNA reads TGTGCCACCCGAACAGGGAACACCGGGGAGCTGTTTTTT.

The V and J genes are TRBV5-1 and TRBJ2-3; 11 bases line up with TRBD2. The trim removed 5 bases at V and 4 bases at J, leaving 6 bases unmatched. The length of the CDR3 is 15 residues. CDR1 SGHRS and CDR2 YFSETQ come from the germline V gene. CDR3 protein: CASSFSGGAADTQYF. For the CDR3, the DNA is TGCGCCAGCAGTTTTAGCGGGGGGGCGGCAGATACGCAGTATTTT.

The V and J genes are TRBV19 and TRBJ1-1; 7 bases are shared with TRBD1. Per germline, CDR1 LNHDA and CDR2 SQIVND (reference sequence). The CDR3 loop spans 15 amino acids. With 1 base clipped from V and 1 base from J, the junction kept 3 bases outside the gene matches. DNA for the CDR3: TGTGCCAGTAGTATAGCAAAGGGGGCGAACACTGAAGCTTTCTTT. Translating gives CASSIAKGANTEAFF. Complete variable domain (other parts from reference TRBV19 and TRBJ1-1): DGGITQSPKYLFRKEGQNVTLSCEQNLNHDAMYWYRQDPGQGLRLIYYSQIVNDFQKGDIAEGYSVSREKKESFPLTVTSAQKNPTAFYLCASSIAKGANTEAFFGQGTRLTVV.

V gene TRBV6-1 combines with J gene TRBJ2-1, with 12 bases fitting TRBD1. Losses at the gene ends were 6 bases for V and 10 bases for J; bases not matched to a gene: 10. CDR3 length: 15 residues. Germline CDR1 MNHNS, CDR2 SASEGT. The CDR3: CASSLTGTGGLEQFF. The CDR3 nucleotides read TGTGCCAGCAGCCTTACCGGGACAGGGGGCCTAGAGCAGTTCTTC.

The V gene is TRBV6-1, the J gene TRBJ2-7, with 9 bases fitting TRBD2. The germline V gene encodes CDR1 MNHNS and CDR2 SASEGT. The length of the CDR3 is 14 residues. Germline trimming cut 7 bases from V and 8 bases from J; bases unmatched to any gene: 12. This CDR3 reads CASTQGSGGYQQYF. DNA of the CDR3: TGTGCCAGCACTCAAGGTAGCGGGGGTTATCAGCAGTACTTC.

CDR3: CASSKDQGLTDTQYF. The CDR3 bases are TGTGCCAGCAGCAAAGACCAGGGACTCACAGATACGCAGTATTTT. The chain recombines TRBV21-1 with TRBJ2-3; TRBD2, the table's D call, was not compared with the DNA. TRBV21-1 is a pseudogene locus. CDR3 length: 15 amino acids.

This sequence joins TRBV6-5 and TRBJ1-6, with TRBD1 matching 10 bases. Germline V gene lookup returns CDR1 MNHEY and CDR2 SVGAGI. This CDR3 is 16 amino acids long. Unmatched junction bases numbered 5, after V lost 2 bases and J lost 7 bases. CDR3: CASSYPRTGGNSPLHF. As DNA, the CDR3 is TGTGCCAGCAGTTACCCCAGGACAGGGGGAAATTCACCCCTCCACTTT.

The rearrangement joins TRBV6-5 to TRBJ2-7; perhaps TRBD2 as D (6 bases). CDR1 MNHEY and CDR2 SVGAGI come from the germline V gene. Deletions cut 0 bases from V and 5 bases from J, with 14 bases between. This CDR3 contains 15 residues. The DNA for the CDR3 is TGTGCCAGCAGTTACTCTCCTTTTCCGGGGGACGAGCAGTACTTC. Amino acids: CASSYSPFPGDEQYF.

The rearrangement joins TRBV7-6 to TRBJ2-6; D is undetermined. V was pared by 1 base and J by 4 bases, with 11 bases between. The germline CDR1 and CDR2 sequences are SGHVS and FNYEAQ. This CDR3 comprises 16 residues. In nucleotides, the CDR3 is TGTGCCAGCAGCTTAGACAGTCAGTCAGGGGCCAACGTCCTGACTTTC. Translation gives CASSLDSQSGANVLTF.

V usage is TRBV25-1 and J usage is TRBJ2-3; TRBD1 matches at 11 bases. The germline gives CDR1 MGHDK, CDR2 SYGVNS. This CDR3 region has 17 residues. Unmatched junction bases numbered 9, after V lost 4 bases and J lost 3 bases. CDR3 in DNA: TGTGCCAGCAGTGGTGGGACAGGGGGGATACGAACAGATACGCAGTATTTT. It translates to CASSGGTGGIRTDTQYF.

The V gene is TRBV7-9, the J gene TRBJ2-6, with TRBD2 as a possible D gene (5 bases). Trimming removed 1 base from V and 4 bases from J, with 14 bases in between. CDR3 length equals 17 residues. The V gene's germline CDR1 is SEHNR and CDR2 FQNEAQ (reference sequence). Here the CDR3 reads CASSLGAGDFGANVLTF. The CDR3, as DNA: TGTGCCAGCAGCTTAGGGGCCGGGGATTTCGGGGCCAACGTCCTGACTTTC.

The J gene is TRBJ2-7, the V gene TRBV30, with 14 bases lining up with TRBD2. CDR1 is GTSNPN and CDR2 is SVGIG in the germline V gene (reference sequence). This CDR3 has 16 residues. V gave up 3 bases and J gave up 2 bases; unmatched junction bases: 6. CDR3 in amino acids: CAWSRRLAGGPYEQYF. Here the CDR3 DNA reads TGTGCCTGGAGCAGAAGACTAGCGGGAGGGCCCTACGAGCAGTACTTC.

The genes are TRBV6-1 and TRBJ2-1; D possibly corresponds to TRBD1 (6 bases). V shed 2 bases and J shed 4 bases, with 18 bases lying between them. Germline CDR1 reads MNHNS; CDR2 reads SASEGT. The CDR3 extends over 17 amino acids. The CDR3 region is CASSEKVRNRAYNEQFF. In DNA, the CDR3 is TGTGCCAGCAGTGAAAAAGTCAGGAACAGGGCGTACAATGAGCAGTTCTTC.

The chain couples TRBV18 to TRBJ1-3; D perhaps matches TRBD1 (6 bases). This CDR3 spans 14 amino acids. Trimming left V 6 bases short and J 3 bases short, with 12 bases between. Germline V lookup: CDR1 KGHSH, CDR2 LQKENI. Here the CDR3 DNA reads TGTGCCAGCTCCCCGACAGGTGGTGGAAACACCATATATTTT. It specifies CASSPTGGGNTIYF. Full variable domain (remainder filled in from reference TRBV18 and TRBJ1-3): NAGVMQNPRHLVRRRGQEARLRCSPMKGHSHVYWYRQLPEEGLKFMVYLQKENIIDESGMPKERFSAEFPKEGPSILRIQQVVRGDSAAYFCASSPTGGGNTIYFGEGSWLTVV.

This chain joins TRBV7-2 and TRBJ1-4; 8 bases agree with TRBD1. Looked up from germline, CDR1 is SGHTA and CDR2 is FQGNSA. The V gene end was trimmed by 5 bases and the J gene end by 8 bases; junction bases not matched to a gene: 13. CDR3 length: 16 residues. CDR3 nucleotide sequence: TGTGCCAGCAGCCCTACCGGGGACAGGAGGTGGGAAAAACTGTTTTTT. Its protein is CASSPTGDRRWEKLFF.

J is TRBJ1-2 and V is TRBV6-1; 10 positions agree with TRBD1. The CDR3 is made up of 16 amino acids. The V and J ends lost 3 bases and 4 bases, in that order; junction bases with no gene match: 8. The germline V gene encodes CDR1 MNHNS and CDR2 SASEGT. CDR3 sequence (DNA): TGTGCCAGCAGTGAGGGGGGACAGGGGCAGGCCTATGGCTACACCTTC. Encoded protein: CASSEGGQGQAYGYTF.

The chain uses TRBV6-5 and TRBJ1-2; TRBD1 matches 7 bases. Germline V gene sequence: CDR1 MNHEY, CDR2 SVGAGI. The CDR3 is 14 residues long. J was trimmed by 5 bases and V by 7 bases; bases with no gene match: 10. The CDR3 DNA reads as TGTGCCAGCACCTCGACAGGGAGCCCATATGGCTACACCTTC. It is translated as CASTSTGSPYGYTF.

The rearrangement joins TRBV18 to TRBJ2-3, with D unclear. The germline gives CDR1 KGHSH, CDR2 LQKENI. V lost 0 bases and J 5 bases, leaving 12 bases between the germline ends. The CDR3 contains 15 residues. In DNA form, the CDR3 reads TGTGCCAGCTCACCACCAACAGAGATCCGAGATACGCAGTATTTT. This gives the protein CASSPPTEIRDTQYF.

The rearrangement joins TRBV5-3 to TRBJ1-1; D may be TRBD1 (5 bases). TRBV5-3 is marked as an open reading frame, function uncertain. Trimming pared 1 base from V and 0 bases from J, leaving 10 bases between. There are 15 residues in the CDR3. CDR3 bases: TGTGCCAGAAGCTTGAAAGGGGAAATGAACACTGAAGCTTTCTTT. Translated, it gives CARSLKGEMNTEAFF.

V usage is TRBV4-2 and J usage is TRBJ1-1, with 7 nucleotides matching TRBD1. This CDR3 region has 15 residues. The V segment lost 3 bases and the J segment 1 base; nucleotides outside the gene matches: 5. Looked up from germline, CDR1 is LGHNA and CDR2 is YNFKEQ. CDR3 sequence reads: CASSQPTGPNTEAFF. DNA of the CDR3: TGTGCCAGCAGCCAGCCGACAGGGCCGAACACTGAAGCTTTCTTT.

The chain recombines TRBV7-2 with TRBJ2-5; D remains unclear. The CDR3 is 14 amino acids. Deletions cut 0 bases from V and 4 bases from J, with 9 bases between. CDR1 SGHTA and CDR2 FQGNSA come from the germline V gene. CDR3 sequence (DNA): TGTGCCAGCAGCTTAGCGGGTCCGGGAGAGACCCAGTACTTC. This gives the protein CASSLAGPGETQYF.

CDR3 region: CASSASHSGEAFF. CDR3 DNA: TGTGCCAGCAGCGCCAGCCACAGCGGGGAAGCTTTCTTT. V and J are TRBV9 and TRBJ1-1; the D is unclear. This CDR3 contains 13 residues. V lost 3 bases and J lost 8, with 14 bases in between. The germline V gene encodes CDR1 SGDLS and CDR2 YYNGEE. Supplemented by reference TRBV9 and TRBJ1-1, the full variable domain reads DSGVTQTPKHLITATGQRVTLRCSPRSGDLSVYWYQQSLDQGLQFLIQYYNGEERAKGNILERFSAQQFPDLHSELNLSSLELGDSALYFCASSASHSGEAFFGQGTRLTVV.

The CDR3 here is CASGPTGTTNTEAFF. The CDR3, as DNA: TGTGCTAGTGGTCCGACCGGGACAACGAACACTGAAGCTTTCTTT. V usage is TRBV12-5 and J usage is TRBJ1-1, with D possibly TRBD1 on 6 matching bases. CDR3 length equals 15 residues. The V gene lost 5 bases and the J gene lost 1 base, with 14 bases spanning the gap. The germline V gene has CDR1 LGHNT and CDR2 FRNRAP.

V and J are TRBV5-6 and TRBJ2-5; TRBD2 might be the D (6 bases). The CDR3 covers 13 residues. With 4 bases removed from V and 4 bases from J, the gap between germline ends came to 11 bases. In germline, CDR1 is SGHDT, CDR2 YYEEEE. The CDR3 nucleotides read TGTGCCAGCAGCCTGGGACTCGTAGAGACCCAGTACTTC. Its protein is CASSLGLVETQYF.

The chain employs TRBV4-2 and TRBJ1-5; D remains unclear. The CDR3 is 17 amino acids. Germline CDR1 reads LGHNA; CDR2 reads YNFKEQ. The V end lost 1 base, the J end lost 1 base, and 14 bases lay between the germline ends. CDR3 amino acids: CASSQVNGPRSNQPQHF. CDR3 in DNA: TGTGCCAGCAGCCAAGTTAACGGCCCCAGGAGCAATCAGCCCCAGCATTTT.